This T cell receptor beta chain is from a study of T cell responses to AZD1222 COVID-19 vaccine. The CDR3 has 14 amino acids. Between the trimmed V and J ends, which lost 5 bases and 0 bases, there was a span of 10 bases. Germline assignment: CDR1 SGHRS and CDR2 YFSETQ. TCRdb keeps only in-frame clones here, not all; method: immunoSEQ multiplex PCR. The repertoire consists of about 66,000 clones, with 80% to 95% occurring once and the leading ten covering roughly 6.3%. The chain has TRBV5-1 and TRBJ2-3; D is perhaps TRBD2 (5 bases). The source of this sequence is an adult who received the MenACWY meningococcal vaccine as a control. The sample consisted of peripheral blood, taken 28 days after the second dose of the MenACWY control vaccine. The CDR3 DNA sequence: TGCGCCAGCAGAGGCGGGCCGAGCACAGATACGCAGTATTTT. It translates to CASRGGPSTDTQYF. Looking up the rest from reference TRBV5-1 and TRBJ2-3 gives the full variable domain: KAGVTQTPRYLIKTRGQQVTLSCSPISGHRSVSWYQQTPGQGLQFLFEYFSETQRNKGNFPGRFSGRQFSNSRSEMNVSTLELGDSALYLCASRGGPSTDTQYFGPGTRLTVL.